One sample yielded the 19 T cell receptor beta chains listed below, sequenced in a study of T cell repertoires in cytomegalovirus infection. Antigen specificity for these receptors is unknown. Using its own MiXCR run on the reads, TCRdb lists one record per CDR3 protein. Here the sample spans about 110,000 distinct CDR3 sequences, less than 30% being singletons. The sequencing used CD8+ T cells from cultured PBMCs, collected from culture after CMV antigen stimulation. The receptors come from a human donor in good health (CMV status not recorded). Some clones in this sample may be carry-over from other donors' samples.

CDR3 coding DNA: TGTGCCAGCAGCCTCGGGACAGAAAATAGCAATCAGCCCCAGCATTTT. It encodes CASSLGTENSNQPQHF. V usage is TRBV7-9 and J usage is TRBJ1-5, with 7 bases fitting TRBD1. Germline trimming cut 5 bases from V and 0 bases from J; bases unmatched to any gene: 7. CDR3 size: 16 residues. The germline V gene encodes CDR1 SEHNR and CDR2 FQNEAQ (reference sequence).

The CDR3 is CAWTLGGIRETQYF. The CDR3 DNA follows: TGTGCCTGGACCCTGGGAGGGATAAGAGAGACCCAGTACTTC. The V call is TRBV30, the J call TRBJ2-5; 7 bases are a match to TRBD2. J gave up 4 bases and V 4 bases, and 9 bases lay outside the gene matches. CDR3 length equals 14 residues. Per germline, CDR1 GTSNPN and CDR2 SVGIG (reference sequence).

Written as DNA, the CDR3 is TGTGCCAGCAGCCAAACCGGACGAGGGGGCGGGACTGAAGCTTTCTTT. Amino acid sequence: CASSQTGRGGGTEAFF. V is TRBV5-6 and J is TRBJ1-1; 7 bases agree with TRBD1. Trimming removed 4 bases from V and 5 bases from J; junction bases left unmatched: 14. CDR3 length equals 16 residues. CDR1 and CDR2 (germline): SGHDT, YYEEEE.

The chain recombines TRBV27 with TRBJ2-7, with D perhaps matching TRBD1 (6 bases). V lost 7 bases, J lost 5 bases, and 18 bases lay in between. From germline, CDR1 is MNHEY and CDR2 SMNVEV (reference sequence). This CDR3 has 14 residues. CDR3 residues: CASTRNPTGNEQYF. CDR3 sequence (DNA): TGTGCCAGCACCAGAAATCCTACAGGGAACGAGCAGTACTTC.

The rearrangement joins TRBV29-1 to TRBJ1-2; D unresolved. Trimming left V 4 bases short and J 3 bases short, with 6 bases between. Looked up from germline, CDR1 is SQVTM and CDR2 is ANQGSEA. The CDR3 is 11 residues long. In DNA, the CDR3 is TGCAGCGTTGCGAGGGACTATGGCTACACCTTC. Amino acid sequence: CSVARDYGYTF.

The chain joins TRBV9 to TRBJ2-1; D ambiguous. V was trimmed by 0 bases and J by 3 bases, leaving 4 bases between them. This CDR3 region has 13 residues. Germline CDR1 is SGDLS and CDR2 is YYNGEE. In DNA form, the CDR3 reads TGTGCCAGCAGCGTAGATGACTACAATGAGCAGTTCTTC. It encodes CASSVDDYNEQFF. Looking up the rest from reference TRBV9 and TRBJ2-1 gives the full variable domain: DSGVTQTPKHLITATGQRVTLRCSPRSGDLSVYWYQQSLDQGLQFLIQYYNGEERAKGNILERFSAQQFPDLHSELNLSSLELGDSALYFCASSVDDYNEQFFGPGTRLTVL.

This clonotype was observed a handful of times. The chain recombines TRBV7-6 with TRBJ2-5; D ambiguous. The CDR3 length is 13 residues. V gave up 3 bases and J gave up 5 bases, with 10 bases separating them. CDR1 and CDR2 from the germline V gene are SGHVS and FNYEAQ. CDR3 amino acids: CASSFVETETQYF. CDR3 DNA sequence: TGTGCCAGCAGCTTTGTGGAAACGGAGACCCAGTACTTC.

This clonotype has ten or more counts. V usage is TRBV7-6 and J usage is TRBJ2-5, with 8 bases aligning to TRBD2. With 2 bases clipped from V and 5 bases from J, the junction kept 10 bases outside the gene matches. Germline V gives CDR1 SGHVS, CDR2 FNYEAQ. This CDR3 region has 16 residues. This chain's CDR3 is CASSLSGGLVMETQYF. The CDR3 DNA follows: TGTGCCAGCAGCTTATCGGGGGGGCTCGTGATGGAGACCCAGTACTTC.

V gene TRBV15 combines with J gene TRBJ2-1; 9 nucleotides agree with TRBD2. Unmatched junction bases numbered 6, after V lost 8 bases and J lost 4 bases. The CDR3 totals 14 residues. Germline-derived CDR1 and CDR2 are LNHNV and YYDKDF (reference sequence). The CDR3 here is CATARAGGYNEQFF. Here the CDR3 DNA reads TGTGCCACCGCTCGAGCGGGGGGTTACAATGAGCAGTTCTTC. The whole variable domain, remainder taken from reference TRBV15 and TRBJ2-1, is DAMVIQNPRYQVTQFGKPVTLSCSQTLNHNVMYWYQQKSSQAPKLLFHYYDKDFNNEADTPDNFQSRRPNTSFCFLDIRSPGLGDTAMYLCATARAGGYNEQFFGPGTRLTVL.

The V call is TRBV20-1, the J call TRBJ2-3; D unclear. The length of the CDR3 is 15 residues. Deletions cut 6 bases from V and 0 bases from J, with 16 bases between. CDR1 and CDR2 from the germline V gene are DFQATT and SNEGSKA (reference sequence). The CDR3 protein is CSAMLVASSTDTQYF. DNA of the CDR3: TGCAGTGCCATGCTTGTGGCGTCTAGCACAGATACGCAGTATTTT.

This clonotype came up many times. The V and J genes are TRBV10-3 and TRBJ1-1; a possible D gene is TRBD1 (6 bases). Trimming cost V 6 bases and J 8 bases, with 10 bases left between them. The CDR3 covers 11 residues. CDR1 ENHRY and CDR2 SYGVKD come from the germline V gene. CDR3 DNA sequence: TGTGCCATCAGCGCGGACAGAGAAGCTTTCTTT. Protein product: CAISADREAFF.

Comments on this clonotype: A junction end diverges from the germline sequence, so it may reflect a read error. The chain joins TRBV9 to TRBJ2-7; perhaps D is TRBD1 or TRBD2 (5 bases each). Per the germline V gene, CDR1 is SGDLS and CDR2 is YYNGEE. The CDR3 consists of 15 residues. The CDR3 loop reads CASSGTGAISHEQYF. The DNA for the CDR3 is TGTGCCAGCAGCGGAACCGGGGCCATCTCCCACGAGCAGTACTTC.

The chain has TRBV27 and TRBJ2-3; unclear D gene. The CDR3 extends over 15 amino acids. In germline, CDR1 is MNHEY, CDR2 SMNVEV (reference sequence). Trimming removed 4 bases from V and 0 bases from J, with 11 bases in between. The CDR3 DNA is TGTGCCAGCAGTTACGGCGTACCTAGCACAGATACGCAGTATTTT. It codes for CASSYGVPSTDTQYF.

In its sample, this clonotype was seen a few times. This chain connects TRBV6-2 or TRBV6-3 to TRBJ1-5; D not certain. There are 15 residues in the CDR3. The V gene lost 2 bases and the J gene lost 0 bases, with 8 bases spanning the gap. Germline V gives CDR1 MNHEY, CDR2 SVGEGT. DNA of the CDR3: TGTGCCAGCAGTTACAGTAGTGCTAGCAATCAGCCCCAGCATTTT. Protein: CASSYSSASNQPQHF.

Comments on this clonotype: A much larger clonotype is one base distant, so this may be a read error. V is TRBV4-1 and J is TRBJ2-1; the D gene is possibly TRBD2 (6 bases). CDR1 MGHRA and CDR2 YSYEKL come from the germline V gene. The CDR3 has 16 amino acids. Here the CDR3 reads CASSQVENSGYNERFF. CDR3 in DNA: TGCGCCAGCAGCCAAGTGGAGAATAGCGGATACAATGAGCGGTTCTTC.

This clonotype occurred a few times. The rearrangement links TRBV10-3 to TRBJ2-3; D is unresolved. V was pared by 2 bases and J by 2 bases, with 5 bases between. This CDR3 is built from 13 residues. The germline V gene encodes CDR1 ENHRY and CDR2 SYGVKD. CDR3 sequence (DNA): TGTGCCATCAGTGAGCACTACACAGATACGCAGTATTTT. Protein: CAISEHYTDTQYF.

The table lists this clonotype with a few counts. This rearrangement joins TRBV7-8 to TRBJ2-1; no clear D. Per germline, CDR1 SGHVS and CDR2 FQNEAQ. This CDR3 is built from 16 residues. V was cut by 5 bases and J by 1 base, with 15 bases left in between. The CDR3 DNA reads as TGTGCCAGCAGCGATTTGTTGGGAACGTCCTACAATGAGCAGTTCTTC. The encoded protein is CASSDLLGTSYNEQFF.

The chain employs TRBV27 and TRBJ2-3; D might be TRBD1 (5 bases). Looked up from germline, CDR1 is MNHEY and CDR2 is SMNVEV (reference sequence). This CDR3 spans 15 amino acids. V was trimmed by 5 bases and J by 2 bases, leaving 14 bases between them. CDR3 DNA sequence: TGTGCCAGCAGTACGCCAGGGATGCTCACAGATACGCAGTATTTT. Protein: CASSTPGMLTDTQYF.

This clonotype was recorded many times. The chain couples TRBV7-6 to TRBJ1-5; unclear D gene. The CDR3 sequence is 15 residues long. The germline V gene encodes CDR1 SGHVS and CDR2 FNYEAQ. V was trimmed by 1 base and J by 2 bases, leaving 9 bases between them. CDR3 DNA sequence: TGTGCCAGCAGCTTAGGCCCTGGAGGCAATCAGCCCCAGCATTTT. Amino acid sequence: CASSLGPGGNQPQHF.